The entry below describes one T cell receptor (beta chain). What it recognizes is unknown. The sample originates from a study of T cell responses to AZD1222 COVID-19 vaccine. Profiling relied on immunoSEQ multiplex PCR, and the TCRdb table lists in-frame clones only, not all of them. The repertoire has some 100,000 clones, roughly 90% of them found once; the top ten carry around 3.2%. Germline V gene data show CDR1 as MNHEY and CDR2 as SMNVEV (reference sequence). This CDR3 has 14 residues. Trimming removed 8 bases at V and 4 bases at J, with 17 bases between. Regarding the study as a whole: A mostly white British donor set with more females was recruited, and clonal diversity was possibly underestimated. Across the whole spike, CD4 TCRs peaked at regions 160-218 and 743-854.

The clonotype comes from an adult who received the AZD1222 COVID-19 vaccine. This rearrangement joins TRBV27 to TRBJ2-5; a weak D match, TRBD1 (5 bases). The source material was peripheral blood, sampled 28 days after the second AZD1222 dose. The CDR3 DNA is TGTGCCAGCGGGGTGGGGCAGGGTGGAGAGACCCAGTACTTC. This gives the protein CASGVGQGGETQYF.